These T cell receptor beta chains were read from a single sample in a study of CD8 T cells in Susac syndrome. Via MiXCR, TCRdb re-called the immunoSEQ multiplex PCR reads, giving one row per CDR3 protein. This table has under 80,000 distinct CDR3 sequences, around 96% appearing once. Sequenced material: CD8+ T cells from PBMCs. Every receptor here comes from a human donor with multiple sclerosis. Both conserved end residues are part of each CDR3. Each record gives: D gene, V gene, clone size, J gene, CDR3 DNA, CDR3 protein. The D gene is left open where the match is weak. For some rows the clone size is stated as once, few or many, or as a class when expanded; others skip it.

D gene: .
V gene: TRBV12-3/TRBV12-4
clone size: .
J gene: TRBJ1-2
CDR3 DNA: TGTGCCAGCAGTTTGGGTTCCGTGGGCTATGGCTACACCTTC
CDR3 protein: CASSLGSVGYGYTF

D gene: TRBD2
V gene: TRBV6-6
clone size: .
J gene: TRBJ2-1
CDR3 DNA: TGTGCCAGCAGTTACAAACTAGCGGCCCGGGGTAATGAGCAGTTCTTC
CDR3 protein: CASSYKLAARGNEQFF

D gene: .
V gene: TRBV27
clone size: .
J gene: TRBJ2-2
CDR3 DNA: TGTGCCAGCAGTTTCGTCTGGAGGGCCACCGGGGAGCTGTTTTTT
CDR3 protein: CASSFVWRATGELFF

D gene: .
V gene: TRBV27
clone size: .
J gene: TRBJ2-3
CDR3 DNA: TGTGCCAGCAGTTTTAACAGGGAAACAGATACGCAGTATTTT
CDR3 protein: CASSFNRETDTQYF

D gene: TRBD2
V gene: TRBV19
clone size: .
J gene: TRBJ2-2
CDR3 DNA: TGTGCCAGTACCCCGGGACTAGCGGGAGGGCGGTGGACCGGGGAGCTGTTTTTT
CDR3 protein: CASTPGLAGGRWTGELFF

D gene: TRBD2
V gene: TRBV6-2/TRBV6-3
clone size: .
J gene: TRBJ2-3
CDR3 DNA: TGTGCCAGCAGTAGGGGACTAGCGGGGCGAAGCACAGATACGCAGTATTTT
CDR3 protein: CASSRGLAGRSTDTQYF

D gene: .
V gene: TRBV5-1
clone size: .
J gene: TRBJ1-2
CDR3 DNA: TGCGCCAGCAGCCCGGAGTCGACAGGTCGGGGTGGCTACACCTTC
CDR3 protein: CASSPESTGRGGYTF

D gene: .
V gene: TRBV5-1
clone size: once
J gene: TRBJ1-1
CDR3 DNA: TGCGCCAGCAGCCGGACAGTCATGAACACTGAAGCTTTCTTT
CDR3 protein: CASSRTVMNTEAFF

D gene: TRBD1
V gene: TRBV4-3
clone size: .
J gene: TRBJ1-1
CDR3 DNA: TGCGCCAGCAGCCAAGATACCGACAGGGAACCCATGAACACTGAAGCTTTCTTT
CDR3 protein: CASSQDTDREPMNTEAFF

D gene: .
V gene: TRBV6-4
clone size: few
J gene: TRBJ2-6
CDR3 DNA: TGTGCCAGCAGTGACTCGGGGGGCGCTGGGGCCAACGTCCTGACTTTC
CDR3 protein: CASSDSGGAGANVLTF

D gene: .
V gene: TRBV6-5
clone size: .
J gene: TRBJ1-1
CDR3 DNA: TGTGCCAGCAGTTACCTTTCAGGGGACACTGAAGCTTTCTTT
CDR3 protein: CASSYLSGDTEAFF

D gene: TRBD1
V gene: TRBV6-6
clone size: .
J gene: TRBJ2-3
CDR3 DNA: TGTGCCAGCAGTTCCCGGGACAGGGGTGCAGATACGCAGTATTTT
CDR3 protein: CASSSRDRGADTQYF

D gene: TRBD1
V gene: TRBV19
clone size: .
J gene: TRBJ1-5
CDR3 DNA: TGTGCCAGTAGTGGGACAGCTAAGCGGTATCAGCCCCAGCATTTT
CDR3 protein: CASSGTAKRYQPQHF

D gene: TRBD2
V gene: TRBV3-1
clone size: .
J gene: TRBJ2-1
CDR3 DNA: TGTGCCAGCAGCCAAGACCCGGGACTAGAACTATGTAAGTTCTTC
CDR3 protein: CASSQDPGLELCKFF

D gene: .
V gene: TRBV18
clone size: few
J gene: TRBJ2-3
CDR3 DNA: TGTGCCAGCTCTCTCACAGATACGCAGTATTTT
CDR3 protein: CASSLTDTQYF

D gene: TRBD1
V gene: TRBV5-1
clone size: .
J gene: TRBJ2-7
CDR3 DNA: TGCGCCAGCAGTTTTGGACCGGGACAGGGTACCTACGAGCAGTACTTC
CDR3 protein: CASSFGPGQGTYEQYF

D gene: TRBD2
V gene: TRBV15
clone size: .
J gene: TRBJ2-7
CDR3 DNA: TGTGCCACCAGCGGGGAGCTAGCGGGGACCTACGAGCAGTACTTC
CDR3 protein: CATSGELAGTYEQYF

D gene: TRBD1
V gene: TRBV12-3/TRBV12-4
clone size: .
J gene: TRBJ1-5
CDR3 DNA: TGTGCCAGCAGCTGGGGGGACAGGGAGGGCAATCAGCCCCAGCATTTT
CDR3 protein: CASSWGDREGNQPQHF

D gene: TRBD1
V gene: TRBV4-1
clone size: .
J gene: TRBJ1-1
CDR3 DNA: TGCGCCAGCAGCCAAGATCGGGCAGGGGGCACTGAAGCTTTCTTT
CDR3 protein: CASSQDRAGGTEAFF

D gene: .
V gene: TRBV6-2/TRBV6-3
clone size: .
J gene: TRBJ1-1
CDR3 DNA: TGTGCCAGCAGTTACTCGAGTGGGAGCGCAGACCTGGCTTTCTTT
CDR3 protein: CASSYSSGSADLAFF

D gene: .
V gene: TRBV20-1
clone size: .
J gene: TRBJ2-1
CDR3 DNA: TGCAGTGCTAGGGGACCGTCCTACAATGAGCAGTTCTTC
CDR3 protein: CSARGPSYNEQFF

D gene: .
V gene: TRBV5-6
clone size: .
J gene: TRBJ2-7
CDR3 DNA: TGTGCCAGCAGCACGGGGCTAGCGTCCTACGAGCAGTACTTC
CDR3 protein: CASSTGLASYEQYF

D gene: TRBD1
V gene: TRBV19
clone size: .
J gene: TRBJ2-5
CDR3 DNA: TGTGCCAGTAGTATAGGGGGTGTGAACAGGGGAGAGACCCAGTACTTC
CDR3 protein: CASSIGGVNRGETQYF

D gene: .
V gene: TRBV6-1
clone size: .
J gene: TRBJ1-2
CDR3 DNA: TGTGCCAGCAGTACCACTAGTTACGGGGGCGAATATGGCTACACCTTC
CDR3 protein: CASSTTSYGGEYGYTF

D gene: .
V gene: TRBV28
clone size: .
J gene: TRBJ1-1
CDR3 DNA: TGTGCCAGCAGTTTGGGTAGGGTCACTGAAGCTTTCTTT
CDR3 protein: CASSLGRVTEAFF

D gene: TRBD2
V gene: TRBV3-1
clone size: .
J gene: TRBJ2-7
CDR3 DNA: TGTGCCAGCAGCCAATTTGGAACTAGCGGGACCTCCTACGAGCAGTACTTC
CDR3 protein: CASSQFGTSGTSYEQYF

D gene: .
V gene: TRBV7-9
clone size: .
J gene: TRBJ1-3
CDR3 DNA: TGTGCCAGCCCCTCACCCCGGGGACCTGGAAACACCATATATTTT
CDR3 protein: CASPSPRGPGNTIYF

D gene: TRBD2
V gene: TRBV2
clone size: .
J gene: TRBJ2-7
CDR3 DNA: TGTGCCAGCAGTGAAGCGCTAGCGGGGGTGTCCTACGAGCAGTACTTC
CDR3 protein: CASSEALAGVSYEQYF

D gene: .
V gene: TRBV30
clone size: once
J gene: TRBJ2-1
CDR3 DNA: TGTGCCTGGAGTGTCGGCAGGTTGAATGAGCAGTTCTTC
CDR3 protein: CAWSVGRLNEQFF

D gene: .
V gene: TRBV5-1
clone size: .
J gene: TRBJ1-6
CDR3 DNA: TGCGCCAGCACTGGGTCTGCCGCGGGGCATAATTCACCCCTCCACTTT
CDR3 protein: CASTGSAAGHNSPLHF

D gene: .
V gene: TRBV4-1
clone size: once
J gene: TRBJ2-7
CDR3 DNA: TGCGCCAGCAGCCAGATGGAAGGGAGCTCCTACGAGCAGTACTTC
CDR3 protein: CASSQMEGSSYEQYF

D gene: TRBD2
V gene: TRBV7-8
clone size: .
J gene: TRBJ2-2
CDR3 DNA: TGTGCCAGCAGCTTAATGCGGGAGAGTACGGGGGAGCTGTTTTTT
CDR3 protein: CASSLMRESTGELFF

D gene: TRBD2
V gene: TRBV5-1
clone size: .
J gene: TRBJ2-1
CDR3 DNA: TGCGCCAGCAGCTTCCTAGCGGGAGACAATGAGCAGTTCTTC
CDR3 protein: CASSFLAGDNEQFF

D gene: TRBD1
V gene: TRBV29-1
clone size: .
J gene: TRBJ2-7
CDR3 DNA: TGCAGCGTTGGGGACAGCACCTACGAGCAGTACTTC
CDR3 protein: CSVGDSTYEQYF

D gene: .
V gene: TRBV12-3/TRBV12-4
clone size: .
J gene: TRBJ2-7
CDR3 DNA: TGTGCCAGCAGCCCTGGACCCACCTACGAGCAGTACTTC
CDR3 protein: CASSPGPTYEQYF

D gene: .
V gene: TRBV15
clone size: .
J gene: TRBJ1-5
CDR3 DNA: TGTGCCACCAGCAGAGCCCGGGGAGGGGCAGAGCCCCAGCATTTT
CDR3 protein: CATSRARGGAEPQHF

D gene: .
V gene: TRBV30
clone size: .
J gene: TRBJ2-1
CDR3 DNA: TGTGCCTGGAGCGGGAGAACGGGCGGCAATGAGCAGTTCTTC
CDR3 protein: CAWSGRTGGNEQFF

D gene: TRBD1
V gene: TRBV11-2
clone size: .
J gene: TRBJ1-2
CDR3 DNA: TGTGCCAGCAGCCAACAGGGGTACTATGGCTACACCTTC
CDR3 protein: CASSQQGYYGYTF

D gene: .
V gene: TRBV6-5
clone size: .
J gene: TRBJ1-2
CDR3 DNA: TGTGCCAGCAGTTACGCCGGGACATCCCTTAGCTATGGCTACACCTTC
CDR3 protein: CASSYAGTSLSYGYTF

D gene: TRBD1
V gene: TRBV4-2
clone size: .
J gene: TRBJ2-5
CDR3 DNA: TGTGCCAGCAGCCAAGATCGGGCAGGGGGCTTAGGGACCCAGTACTTC
CDR3 protein: CASSQDRAGGLGTQYF

D gene: .
V gene: TRBV6-5
clone size: .
J gene: TRBJ1-5
CDR3 DNA: TGTGCCAGCAGTTACTCGATGGGAAACCAGCCCCAGCATTTT
CDR3 protein: CASSYSMGNQPQHF

D gene: .
V gene: TRBV12-3/TRBV12-4
clone size: .
J gene: TRBJ2-1
CDR3 DNA: TGTGCCAGCAGTTTAAACTCCAGGGTCGATGAGCAGTTCTTC
CDR3 protein: CASSLNSRVDEQFF

D gene: TRBD1
V gene: TRBV2
clone size: .
J gene: TRBJ1-1
CDR3 DNA: TGTGCCAGCAGTACAGGGGCCCGGAACACTGAAGCTTTCTTT
CDR3 protein: CASSTGARNTEAFF

D gene: .
V gene: TRBV4-2
clone size: .
J gene: TRBJ1-2
CDR3 DNA: TGTGCCAGCAGCCAGAGCGGCACCCCTCACGGCTACACCTTC
CDR3 protein: CASSQSGTPHGYTF

D gene: TRBD2
V gene: TRBV5-4
clone size: .
J gene: TRBJ2-1
CDR3 DNA: TGTGCCAGCAGCTTGGAGGGCGGGAGTGCCTACAATGAGCAGTTCTTC
CDR3 protein: CASSLEGGSAYNEQFF

D gene: TRBD2
V gene: TRBV19
clone size: .
J gene: TRBJ2-5
CDR3 DNA: TGTGCCAGTAGAAGCAGCGGGAGTACCTTAACTCCAGAGACCCAGTACTTC
CDR3 protein: CASRSSGSTLTPETQYF

D gene: TRBD1
V gene: TRBV6-5
clone size: .
J gene: TRBJ2-3
CDR3 DNA: TGTGCCAGCAGTTACGGCTTAGGACAGGTTAGCACAGATACGCAGTATTTT
CDR3 protein: CASSYGLGQVSTDTQYF

D gene: .
V gene: TRBV19
clone size: .
J gene: TRBJ1-2
CDR3 DNA: TGTGCCAGTAGGGCGGATGGCTACACCTTC
CDR3 protein: CASRADGYTF

D gene: .
V gene: TRBV7-9
clone size: once
J gene: TRBJ2-3
CDR3 DNA: TGTGCCAGCAGCATTATAGGGACGGCGAGCACAGATACGCAGTATTTT
CDR3 protein: CASSIIGTASTDTQYF

D gene: .
V gene: TRBV12-5
clone size: .
J gene: TRBJ2-1
CDR3 DNA: TGTGCTAGTGGTTTGAATGAGCAGTTCTTC
CDR3 protein: CASGLNEQFF

D gene: .
V gene: TRBV13
clone size: .
J gene: TRBJ2-1
CDR3 DNA: TGTGCCAGCAGCTCCTTAGCAGTGAGCGAGAATGAGCAGTTCTTC
CDR3 protein: CASSSLAVSENEQFF

D gene: TRBD1
V gene: TRBV27
clone size: .
J gene: TRBJ1-4
CDR3 DNA: TGTGCCAGCAGTTTATCCGCCGGGACAGTCGCTGAAAAACTGTTTTTT
CDR3 protein: CASSLSAGTVAEKLFF

D gene: .
V gene: TRBV7-9
clone size: .
J gene: TRBJ1-2
CDR3 DNA: TGTGCCAGCAGCTCCCGGGACGGCTATGGCTACACCTTC
CDR3 protein: CASSSRDGYGYTF

D gene: .
V gene: TRBV27
clone size: .
J gene: TRBJ2-5
CDR3 DNA: TGTGCCAGCAGTTTTTGGGCAGGCGACGAGACCCAGTACTTC
CDR3 protein: CASSFWAGDETQYF

D gene: TRBD1
V gene: TRBV4-2
clone size: once
J gene: TRBJ2-7
CDR3 DNA: TGTGCCAGCAGCCAAGAGACGGGACAGCCCTACGAGCAGTACTTC
CDR3 protein: CASSQETGQPYEQYF

D gene: .
V gene: TRBV29-1
clone size: .
J gene: TRBJ2-6
CDR3 DNA: TGCAGCGTTGCTGGGGCAGAGTACTCTGGGGCCAACGTCCTGACTTTC
CDR3 protein: CSVAGAEYSGANVLTF

D gene: TRBD1
V gene: TRBV29-1
clone size: .
J gene: TRBJ1-2
CDR3 DNA: TGCAGCGCAAATACGGGACAGGGGAGTGGCTACACCTTC
CDR3 protein: CSANTGQGSGYTF

D gene: .
V gene: TRBV27
clone size: .
J gene: TRBJ2-7
CDR3 DNA: TGTGCCAGCAGTTTATCGGGGGGTCCAACCTACGAGCAGTACTTC
CDR3 protein: CASSLSGGPTYEQYF

D gene: .
V gene: TRBV30
clone size: .
J gene: TRBJ2-1
CDR3 DNA: TGTGCCTGGGGCAGACGTGAGCAGTTCTTC
CDR3 protein: CAWGRREQFF

D gene: .
V gene: TRBV27
clone size: .
J gene: TRBJ2-7
CDR3 DNA: TGTGCCAGCAGTTTATCAGGGCAGGGGCTTCACTTC
CDR3 protein: CASSLSGQGLHF